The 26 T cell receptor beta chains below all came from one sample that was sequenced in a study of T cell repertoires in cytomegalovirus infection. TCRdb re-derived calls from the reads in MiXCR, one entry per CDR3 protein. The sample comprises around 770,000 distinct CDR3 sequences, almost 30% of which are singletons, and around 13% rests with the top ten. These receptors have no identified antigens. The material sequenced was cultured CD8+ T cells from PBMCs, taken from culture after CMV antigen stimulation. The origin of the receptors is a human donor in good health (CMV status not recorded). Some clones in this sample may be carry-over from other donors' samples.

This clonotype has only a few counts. Written as DNA, the CDR3 is TGTGCCAGCAGCTTAGAGGTGACTCCTTACTACGAGCAGTACGTC. This codes for CASSLEVTPYYEQYV. This chain joins TRBV7-9 and TRBJ2-7; no definite D call. The CDR3 covers 15 residues. Trimming shortened V by 1 base and J by 3 bases, and 13 bases separated the two germline ends. CDR1 is SEHNR and CDR2 is FQNEAQ in the germline V gene (reference sequence).

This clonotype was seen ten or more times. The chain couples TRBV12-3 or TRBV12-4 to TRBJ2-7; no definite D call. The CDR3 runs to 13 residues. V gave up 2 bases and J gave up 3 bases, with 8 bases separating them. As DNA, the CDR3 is TGTGCCAGCAGTTTAAACCCATTCTACGAGCAGTACTTC. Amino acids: CASSLNPFYEQYF.

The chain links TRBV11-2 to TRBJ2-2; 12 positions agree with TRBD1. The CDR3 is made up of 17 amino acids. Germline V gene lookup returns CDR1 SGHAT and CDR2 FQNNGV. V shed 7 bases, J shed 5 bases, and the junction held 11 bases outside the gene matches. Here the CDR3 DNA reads TGTGCCAGCACGTGGTGGGACAGGGGGCTTGGGACCGGGGAGCTGTTTTTT. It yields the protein CASTWWDRGLGTGELFF.

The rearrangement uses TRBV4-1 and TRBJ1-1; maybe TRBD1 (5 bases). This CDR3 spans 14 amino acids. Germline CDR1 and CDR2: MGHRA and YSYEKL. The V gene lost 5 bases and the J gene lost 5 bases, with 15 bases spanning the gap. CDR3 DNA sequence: TGCGCCAGCAGCTCCGACGCAGGGTTAACTGAAGCTTTCTTT. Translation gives CASSSDAGLTEAFF.

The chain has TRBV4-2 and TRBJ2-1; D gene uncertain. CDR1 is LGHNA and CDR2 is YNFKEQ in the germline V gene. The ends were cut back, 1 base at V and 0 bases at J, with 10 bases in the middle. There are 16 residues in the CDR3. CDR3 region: CASSQVERSSYNEQFF. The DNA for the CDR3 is TGTGCCAGCAGCCAAGTGGAGAGGAGCTCCTACAATGAGCAGTTCTTC.

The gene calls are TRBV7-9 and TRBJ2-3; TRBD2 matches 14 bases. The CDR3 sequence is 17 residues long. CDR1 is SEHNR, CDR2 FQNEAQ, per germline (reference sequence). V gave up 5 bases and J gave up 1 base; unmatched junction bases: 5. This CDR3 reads CASSPETSGGGTDTQYF. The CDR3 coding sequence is TGTGCCAGCAGCCCAGAGACTAGCGGGGGGGGCACAGATACGCAGTATTTT.

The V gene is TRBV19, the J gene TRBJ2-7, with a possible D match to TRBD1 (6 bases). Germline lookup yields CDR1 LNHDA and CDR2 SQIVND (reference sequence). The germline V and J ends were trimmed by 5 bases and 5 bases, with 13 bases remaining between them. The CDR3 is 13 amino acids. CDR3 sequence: CASSRAGVHEQYF. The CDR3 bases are TGTGCCAGTAGTCGCGCAGGGGTCCACGAGCAGTACTTC.

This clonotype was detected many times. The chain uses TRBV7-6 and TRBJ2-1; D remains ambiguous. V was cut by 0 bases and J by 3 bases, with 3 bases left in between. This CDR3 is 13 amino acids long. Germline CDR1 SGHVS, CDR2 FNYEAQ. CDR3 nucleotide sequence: TGTGCCAGCAGCTTAGCCTTCTACAATGAGCAGTTCTTC. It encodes CASSLAFYNEQFF.

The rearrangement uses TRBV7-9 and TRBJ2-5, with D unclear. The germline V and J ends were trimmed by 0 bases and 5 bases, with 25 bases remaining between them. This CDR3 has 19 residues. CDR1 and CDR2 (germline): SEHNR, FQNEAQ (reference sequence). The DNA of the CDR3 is TGTGCCAGCAGCTTAGCCGGGCTTGGGTTGAGCCCGGTTCGGGAGACCCAGTACTTC. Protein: CASSLAGLGLSPVRETQYF.

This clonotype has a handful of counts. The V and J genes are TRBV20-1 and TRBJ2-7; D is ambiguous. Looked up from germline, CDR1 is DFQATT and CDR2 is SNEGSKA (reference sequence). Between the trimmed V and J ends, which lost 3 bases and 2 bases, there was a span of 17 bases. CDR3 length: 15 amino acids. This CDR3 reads CSASVEGHFTYEQYF. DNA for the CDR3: TGCAGTGCTAGCGTGGAAGGCCATTTTACCTACGAGCAGTACTTC.

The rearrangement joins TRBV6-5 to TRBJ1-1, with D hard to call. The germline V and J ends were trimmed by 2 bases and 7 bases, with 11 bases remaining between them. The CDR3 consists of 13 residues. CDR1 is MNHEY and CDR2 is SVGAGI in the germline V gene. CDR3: CASSYNNKGEAFF. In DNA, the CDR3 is TGTGCCAGCAGTTACAACAACAAGGGTGAAGCTTTCTTT.

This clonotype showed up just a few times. CDR3 nucleotide sequence: TGTGCCAGCAGCCCCCCGTTCTACACAGATACGCAGTATTTT. It specifies CASSPPFYTDTQYF. The chain uses TRBV7-8 and TRBJ2-3; D is unclear. V shed 5 bases and J shed 2 bases, with 11 bases lying between them. From germline, CDR1 is SGHVS and CDR2 FQNEAQ. The CDR3 extends over 14 amino acids.

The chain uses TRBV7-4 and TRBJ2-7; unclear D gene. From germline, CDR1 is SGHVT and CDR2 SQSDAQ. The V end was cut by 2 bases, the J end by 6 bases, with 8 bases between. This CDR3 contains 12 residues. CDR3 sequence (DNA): TGTGCCAGCAGCTTAATTAATAGCGAGCAGTACTTC. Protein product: CASSLINSEQYF.

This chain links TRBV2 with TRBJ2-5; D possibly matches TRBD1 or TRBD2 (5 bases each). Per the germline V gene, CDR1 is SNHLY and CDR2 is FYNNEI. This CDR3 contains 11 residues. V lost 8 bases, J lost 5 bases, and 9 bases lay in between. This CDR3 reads CASQGAETQYF. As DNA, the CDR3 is TGTGCCAGCCAGGGAGCGGAGACCCAGTACTTC.

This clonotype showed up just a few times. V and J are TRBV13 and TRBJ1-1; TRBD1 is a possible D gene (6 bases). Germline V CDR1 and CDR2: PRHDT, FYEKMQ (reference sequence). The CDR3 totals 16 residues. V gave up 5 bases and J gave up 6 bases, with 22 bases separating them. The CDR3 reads CASSAENTGFNAEAFF. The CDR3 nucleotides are TGTGCCAGCAGCGCCGAAAATACAGGGTTTAACGCTGAAGCTTTCTTT.

Here the CDR3 reads CASSPDSLRESLNYGYTF. Written as DNA, the CDR3 is TGTGCCAGCAGCCCAGATTCACTCAGGGAGTCCCTTAACTATGGCTACACCTTC. V and J are TRBV7-9 and TRBJ1-2, with D perhaps TRBD1 (5 bases). This CDR3 comprises 18 residues. The germline CDR1 and CDR2 sequences are SEHNR and FQNEAQ (reference sequence). V lost 5 bases, J lost 1 base, and 23 bases lay in between.

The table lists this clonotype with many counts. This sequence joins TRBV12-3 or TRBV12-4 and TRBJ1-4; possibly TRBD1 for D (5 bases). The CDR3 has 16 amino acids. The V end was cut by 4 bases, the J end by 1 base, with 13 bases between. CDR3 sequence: CASSSRAEITNEKLFF. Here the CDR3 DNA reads TGTGCCAGCAGTTCCAGGGCGGAGATAACTAATGAAAAACTGTTTTTT.

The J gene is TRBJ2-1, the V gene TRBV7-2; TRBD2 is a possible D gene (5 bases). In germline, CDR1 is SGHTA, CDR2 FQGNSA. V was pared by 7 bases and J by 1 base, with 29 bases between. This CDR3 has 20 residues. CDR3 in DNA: TGTGCCAGCAACTCAGAGGGCCCCATAGGGCTGGCCGGATCCTACAATGAGCAGTTCTTC. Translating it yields CASNSEGPIGLAGSYNEQFF.

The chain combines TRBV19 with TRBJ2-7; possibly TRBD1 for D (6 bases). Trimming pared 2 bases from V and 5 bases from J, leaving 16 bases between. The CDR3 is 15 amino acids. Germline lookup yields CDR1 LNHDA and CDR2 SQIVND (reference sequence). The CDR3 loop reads CASSILGRGDDEQYF. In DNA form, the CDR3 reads TGTGCCAGTAGTATACTGGGCAGGGGTGACGACGAGCAGTACTTC.

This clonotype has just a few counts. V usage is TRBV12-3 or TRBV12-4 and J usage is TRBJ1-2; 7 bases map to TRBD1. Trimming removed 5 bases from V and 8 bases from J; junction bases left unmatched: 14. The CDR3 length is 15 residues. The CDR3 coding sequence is TGTGCCAGCAGTCAACCGATGACAGGGATGAGGGGCTACACCTTC. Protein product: CASSQPMTGMRGYTF.

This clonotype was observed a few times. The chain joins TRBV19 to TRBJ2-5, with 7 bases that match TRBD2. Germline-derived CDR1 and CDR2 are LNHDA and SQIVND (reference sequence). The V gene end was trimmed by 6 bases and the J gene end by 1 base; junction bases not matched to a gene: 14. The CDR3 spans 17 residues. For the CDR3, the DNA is TGTGCCAGTAGCCATGGGGGTGGATGGGGGGGCCAAGAGACCCAGTACTTC. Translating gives CASSHGGGWGGQETQYF. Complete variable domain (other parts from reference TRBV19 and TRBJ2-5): DGGITQSPKYLFRKEGQNVTLSCEQNLNHDAMYWYRQDPGQGLRLIYYSQIVNDFQKGDIAEGYSVSREKKESFPLTVTSAQKNPTAFYLCASSHGGGWGGQETQYFGPGTRLLVL.

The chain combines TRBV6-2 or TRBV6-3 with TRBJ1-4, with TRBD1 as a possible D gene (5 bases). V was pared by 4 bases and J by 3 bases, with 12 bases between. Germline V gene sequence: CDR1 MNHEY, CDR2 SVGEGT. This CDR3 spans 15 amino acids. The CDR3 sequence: CASSSLGLPNEKLFF. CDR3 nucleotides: TGTGCCAGCAGTTCCTTGGGGCTCCCTAATGAAAAACTGTTTTTT.

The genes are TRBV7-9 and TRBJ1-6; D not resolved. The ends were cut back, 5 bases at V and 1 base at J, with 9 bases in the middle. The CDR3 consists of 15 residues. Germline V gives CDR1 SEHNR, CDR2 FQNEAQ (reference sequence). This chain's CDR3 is CASSPGLSYNSPLHF. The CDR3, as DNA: TGTGCCAGCAGCCCCGGGCTATCCTATAATTCACCCCTCCACTTT. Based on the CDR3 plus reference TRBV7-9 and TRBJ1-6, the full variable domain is DTGVSQNPRHKITKRGQNVTFRCDPISEHNRLYWYRQTLGQGPEFLTYFQNEAQLEKSRLLSDRFSAERPKGSFSTLEIQRTEQGDSAMYLCASSPGLSYNSPLHFGNGTRLTVT.

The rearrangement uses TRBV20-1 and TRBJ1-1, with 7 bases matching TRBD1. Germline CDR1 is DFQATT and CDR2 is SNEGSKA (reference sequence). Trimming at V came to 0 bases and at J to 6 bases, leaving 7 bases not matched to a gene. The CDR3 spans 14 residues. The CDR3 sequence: CSARDTTGWAEAFF. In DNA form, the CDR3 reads TGCAGTGCTAGAGATACGACAGGGTGGGCTGAAGCTTTCTTT.

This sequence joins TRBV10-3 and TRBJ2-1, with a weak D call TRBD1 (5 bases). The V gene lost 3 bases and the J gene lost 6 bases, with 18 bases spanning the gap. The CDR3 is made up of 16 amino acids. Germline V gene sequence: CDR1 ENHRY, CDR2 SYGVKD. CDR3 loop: CAISEIRPSRGNEQFF. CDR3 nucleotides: TGTGCCATCAGTGAAATCCGGCCTAGTAGGGGCAATGAGCAGTTCTTC.

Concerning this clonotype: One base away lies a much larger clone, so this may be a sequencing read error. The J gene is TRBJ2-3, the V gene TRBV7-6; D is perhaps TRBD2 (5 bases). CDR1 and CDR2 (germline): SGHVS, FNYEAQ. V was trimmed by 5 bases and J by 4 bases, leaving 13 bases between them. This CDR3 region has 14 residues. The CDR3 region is CASSISRGADTQYF. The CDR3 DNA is TGTGCCAGCAGCATCAGCCGGGGAGCAGATACGCAGTATTTT.